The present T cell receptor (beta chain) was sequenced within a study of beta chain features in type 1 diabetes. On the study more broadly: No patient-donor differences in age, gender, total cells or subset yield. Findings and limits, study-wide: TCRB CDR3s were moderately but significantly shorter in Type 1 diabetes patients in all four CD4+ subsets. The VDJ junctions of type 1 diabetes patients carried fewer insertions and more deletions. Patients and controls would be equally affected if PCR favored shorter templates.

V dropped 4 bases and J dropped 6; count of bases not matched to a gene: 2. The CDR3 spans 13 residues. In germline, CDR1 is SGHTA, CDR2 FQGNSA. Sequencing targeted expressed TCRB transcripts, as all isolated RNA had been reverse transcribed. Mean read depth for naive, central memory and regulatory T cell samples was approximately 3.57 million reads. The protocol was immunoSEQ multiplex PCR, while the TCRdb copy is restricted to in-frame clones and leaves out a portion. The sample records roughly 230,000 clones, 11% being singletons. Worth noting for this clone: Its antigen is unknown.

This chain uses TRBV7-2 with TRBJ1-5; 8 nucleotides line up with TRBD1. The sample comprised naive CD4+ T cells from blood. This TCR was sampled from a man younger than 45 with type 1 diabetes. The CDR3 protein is CASSSDRVQPQHF. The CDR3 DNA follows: TGTGCCAGCAGCTCGGACAGGGTTCAGCCCCAGCATTTT.